A single sample is the source of the 13 T cell receptor beta chains below, sequenced in a study of T cell repertoires in cytomegalovirus infection (dated by TCRdb to 2018 to 2020). Sequencing took place on an Illumina HiSeq 1500. TCRdb trimmed the raw reads at Q25, called clones with MiXCR and kept productive beta chains. Duplicate CDR3 protein sequences are folded into a single record with the most common DNA and genes. Within this sample are about 400,000 distinct CDR3 sequences, with approximately 30% of them counted one time only. The ten largest clones capture roughly 13% of the sample. Their antigens remain unidentified. The label giving this sample's treatment or condition can be read as: in vitro stimulation with specific CMV peptide epitopes to enrich CMV-specific T cells. The sequencing here drew on cultured PBMCs, taken from culture after CMV antigen stimulation. The receptor source for this set is a human donor in good health (CMV status not recorded). Some clones in this sample may be carry-over from other donors' samples.

The genes are TRBV7-9 and TRBJ2-5; weak D call: TRBD1 (7 bases). Germline CDR1 is SEHNR and CDR2 is FQNEAQ (reference sequence). This CDR3 has 15 residues. The V gene lost 5 bases and the J gene lost 7 bases, with 20 bases spanning the gap. The CDR3 DNA reads TGTGCCAGCAGCCCGTTCGGCACCCAGGGGGGGACCCAGTACTTC. Translated, it gives CASSPFGTQGGTQYF.

The chain employs TRBV19 and TRBJ2-3; D not certain. CDR1 is LNHDA, CDR2 SQIVND, per germline (reference sequence). V was cut by 6 bases and J by 2 bases, with 3 bases left in between. The CDR3 contains 11 residues. The CDR3 DNA follows: TGTGCCAGTAGAATCACAGATACGCAGTATTTT. Its translation is CASRITDTQYF.

This clonotype was observed a handful of times. V is TRBV7-2 and J is TRBJ1-6; TRBD1 is a possible D gene (6 bases). V lost 5 bases and J lost 10, with 15 bases in between. This CDR3 comprises 14 residues. CDR1 SGHTA and CDR2 FQGNSA come from the germline V gene. The CDR3 DNA reads TGTGCCAGCAGCACCGGGACAAGTGGATCACCCCTCCACTTT. It codes for CASSTGTSGSPLHF.

The genes are TRBV6-2 or TRBV6-3 and TRBJ2-7, with D hard to call. V lost 6 bases to trimming and J lost 2 bases, with 8 bases between them. Germline V gene data show CDR1 as MNHEY and CDR2 as SVGEGT. This CDR3 region has 12 residues. CDR3 sequence (DNA): TGTGCCAGCAGCCACGGGCCCTACGAGCAGTACTTC. Translation gives CASSHGPYEQYF.

This clonotype was observed at least ten times. J is TRBJ1-1 and V is TRBV7-2; no definite D call. Trimming left V 2 bases short and J 0 bases short, with 7 bases between. Germline V CDR1 and CDR2: SGHTA, FQGNSA. This CDR3 has 14 amino acids. The CDR3 DNA reads as TGTGCCAGCAGCTTATACGGGCTGAACACTGAAGCTTTCTTT. Its protein is CASSLYGLNTEAFF. Variable domain in full (rest from reference TRBV7-2 and TRBJ1-1): GAGVSQSPSNKVTEKGKDVELRCDPISGHTALYWYRQSLGQGLEFLIYFQGNSAPDKSGLPSDRFSAERTGGSVSTLTIQRTQQEDSAVYLCASSLYGLNTEAFFGQGTRLTVV.

The rearrangement uses TRBV20-1 and TRBJ1-1; a possible D gene is TRBD1 (5 bases). The germline V and J ends were trimmed by 6 bases and 3 bases, with 14 bases remaining between them. Germline V gene sequence: CDR1 DFQATT, CDR2 SNEGSKA (reference sequence). The CDR3 has 13 residues. CDR3 region: CSAHRGVDTEAFF. The CDR3 region has the DNA TGCAGTGCCCATAGGGGCGTCGACACTGAAGCTTTCTTT.

The genes are TRBV19 and TRBJ1-1; 8 nucleotides align to TRBD1. This CDR3 region has 14 residues. The germline gives CDR1 LNHDA, CDR2 SQIVND (reference sequence). CDR3 in amino acids: CATGGHYVNTEAFF. The CDR3 DNA is TGTGCAACAGGGGGGCACTACGTGAACACTGAAGCTTTCTTT.

In this sample, this clonotype turned up a few times. The junction does not match germline at one end; this may be a read error. The chain links TRBV4-1 to TRBJ1-3, with D possibly TRBD1 on 5 matching bases. The CDR3 is 15 amino acids. Germline CDR1 is MGHRA and CDR2 is YSYEKL. The CDR3 bases are TGCGCCAGCACCCAAGGGGATCACTCTGGAAACACCATATATTTT. It yields the protein CASTQGDHSGNTIYF.

This chain links TRBV5-1 with TRBJ2-1; 8 bases agree with TRBD2. Per the germline V gene, CDR1 is SGHRS and CDR2 is YFSETQ. J gave up 6 bases and V 5 bases, and 16 bases lay outside the gene matches. The CDR3 is 17 amino acids. CDR3 DNA sequence: TGCGCCAGCAGTCTTACACCACCGGGACTAGGTTCCAATGAGCAGTTCTTC. Residues: CASSLTPPGLGSNEQFF.

This clonotype appeared a few times. The chain links TRBV4-3 to TRBJ1-2, with unresolved D. The CDR3 totals 12 residues. Germline values: CDR1 LGHNA, CDR2 YSLEER. Trimming removed 3 bases at V and 0 bases at J, with 2 bases between. The CDR3 DNA reads TGCGCCAGCAGCCAGGCTAACTATGGCTACACCTTC. Amino acids: CASSQANYGYTF.

About this clonotype: One base away lies a much larger clone, so this may be a sequencing read error. The chain combines TRBV12-3 or TRBV12-4 with TRBJ1-4; weak D call: TRBD1 (5 bases). CDR3 length: 15 residues. The CDR3 DNA reads TGTGCCAGCGGTTTATTCGGGACCTCTAATGAAAAACTGTTTTTT. This encodes CASGLFGTSNEKLFF.

The chain recombines TRBV5-4 with TRBJ2-1; 9 bases agree with TRBD2. CDR1 is SGHNT and CDR2 is YYREEE in the germline V gene (reference sequence). Trimming removed 5 bases from V and 5 bases from J; junction bases left unmatched: 5. The CDR3 consists of 14 residues. The CDR3 spells CASRPGLADNEQFF. The CDR3 DNA reads TGTGCCAGCAGACCGGGACTAGCAGACAATGAGCAGTTCTTC.

V gene TRBV6-2 or TRBV6-3 combines with J gene TRBJ2-4; a possible D gene is TRBD2 (6 bases). The CDR3 is made up of 16 amino acids. Trimming removed 5 bases from V and 0 bases from J, with 14 bases in between. The germline V gene has CDR1 MNHEY and CDR2 SVGEGT. The CDR3 DNA follows: TGTGCCAGCAGTCTTCGGCGGGAACTAGCCAAAAACATTCAGTACTTC. It yields the protein CASSLRRELAKNIQYF.